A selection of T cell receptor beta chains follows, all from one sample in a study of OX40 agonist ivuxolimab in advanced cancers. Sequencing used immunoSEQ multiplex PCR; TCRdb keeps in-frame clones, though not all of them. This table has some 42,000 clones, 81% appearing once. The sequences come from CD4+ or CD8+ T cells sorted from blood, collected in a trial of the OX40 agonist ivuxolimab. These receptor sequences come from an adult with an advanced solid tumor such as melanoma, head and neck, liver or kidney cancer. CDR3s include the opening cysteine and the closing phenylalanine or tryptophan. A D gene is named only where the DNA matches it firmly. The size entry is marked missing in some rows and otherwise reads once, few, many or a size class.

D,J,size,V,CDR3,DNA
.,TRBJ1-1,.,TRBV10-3,CAISSASGTEAFF,TGTGCCATCAGTAGCGCGTCGGGGACTGAAGCTTTCTTT
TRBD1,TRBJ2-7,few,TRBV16,CASSQNRGFYEQYF,TGTGCCAGCAGCCAAAACAGGGGGTTCTACGAGCAGTACTTC
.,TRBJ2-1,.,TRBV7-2,CASSPMASSNEQFF,TGTGCCAGCAGCCCAATGGCAAGTTCCAATGAGCAGTTCTTC
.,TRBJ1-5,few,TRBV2,CASSDWGRNQPQHF,TGTGCCAGCAGTGATTGGGGCAGGAATCAGCCCCAGCATTTT
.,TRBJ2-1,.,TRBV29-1,CSVGGSANFNEQFF,TGCAGCGTTGGTGGGTCGGCGAATTTCAATGAGCAGTTCTTC
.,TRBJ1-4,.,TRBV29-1,CSVGYGANEKLFF,TGCAGCGTTGGATATGGGGCTAATGAAAAACTGTTTTTT
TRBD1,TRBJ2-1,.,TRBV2,CASSPYGTGNGIALFF,TGTGCCAGCAGTCCCTATGGGACAGGGAACGGGATTGCTCTGTTCTTC
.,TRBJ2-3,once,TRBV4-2,CASSQTREGTDTQYF,TGTGCCAGCAGCCAAACGAGGGAGGGCACAGATACGCAGTATTTT
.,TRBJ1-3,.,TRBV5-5,CASSIQQSGNTIYF,TGTGCCAGCAGCATCCAGCAATCTGGAAACACCATATATTTT
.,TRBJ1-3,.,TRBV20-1,CSALRVNTIYF,TGCAGTGCTCTGAGGGTAAACACCATATATTTT
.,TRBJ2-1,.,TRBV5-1,CASSVDSRSYNEQFF,TGCGCCAGCAGCGTGGACTCCCGCTCCTACAATGAGCAGTTCTTC
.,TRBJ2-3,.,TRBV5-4,CASSLVSGVDTQYF,TGTGCCAGCAGCTTGGTTTCGGGAGTGGATACGCAGTATTTT
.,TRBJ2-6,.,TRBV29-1,CSVKDGANVLTF,TGCAGCGTCAAGGATGGGGCCAACGTCCTGACTTTC
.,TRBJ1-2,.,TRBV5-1,CASSLGTANYGYTF,TGCGCCAGCAGCTTGGGGACCGCTAACTATGGCTACACCTTC
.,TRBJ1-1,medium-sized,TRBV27,CASSLLSTNTEAFF,TGTGCCAGCAGTTTATTATCGACGAACACTGAAGCTTTCTTT
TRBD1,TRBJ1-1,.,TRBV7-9,CASSLYIPPDRGVEAFF,TGTGCCAGCAGCCTCTACATTCCCCCGGACAGGGGAGTTGAAGCTTTCTTT
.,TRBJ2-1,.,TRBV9,CASSVGPGAYNEQFF,TGTGCCAGCAGCGTAGGACCTGGGGCCTACAATGAGCAGTTCTTC
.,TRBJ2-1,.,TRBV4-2,CASSHADHNYNEQFF,TGTGCCAGCAGTCACGCGGACCACAACTACAATGAGCAGTTCTTC
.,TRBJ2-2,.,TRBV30,CAGGRIDTGELFF,TGTGCCGGTGGACGTATTGACACCGGGGAGCTGTTTTTT
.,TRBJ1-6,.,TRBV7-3,CASSFYQGGSPLHF,TGTGCCAGCAGCTTCTATCAGGGAGGTTCACCCCTCCACTTT
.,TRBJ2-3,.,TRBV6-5,CASSYSQGGADTQYF,TGTGCCAGCAGTTACTCGCAGGGAGGCGCAGATACGCAGTATTTT
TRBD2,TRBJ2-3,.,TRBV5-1,CASSWGLAADTQYF,TGCGCCAGCAGCTGGGGACTAGCGGCAGATACGCAGTATTTT
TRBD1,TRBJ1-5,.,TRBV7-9,CASSSSGGGQPQHF,TGTGCCAGCAGCTCTTCAGGGGGCGGTCAGCCCCAGCATTTT
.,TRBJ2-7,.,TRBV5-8,CASTRDWSSYEQYF,TGCGCCAGCACCCGAGACTGGTCCTCCTACGAGCAGTACTTC
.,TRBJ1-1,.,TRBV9,CASSGTGSDTEAFF,TGTGCCAGCAGCGGTACAGGGTCGGACACTGAAGCTTTCTTT
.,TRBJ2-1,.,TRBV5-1,CASRSSYNEQFF,TGCGCCAGCAGGAGCTCCTACAATGAGCAGTTCTTC